This T cell receptor beta chain appears in the sequencing data of a study of cytomegalovirus exposure and HLA in healthy donors. V shed 4 bases and J shed 0 bases, with 12 bases lying between them. The length of the CDR3 is 15 residues. Per the germline V gene, CDR1 is MDHEN and CDR2 is SYDVKM. As to this clone: Its antigen is unidentified.

General study points: Cytomegalovirus association was listed for 164 TCR beta chains.

TCRdb keeps only in-frame clones here, not all; method: immunoSEQ multiplex PCR. The data show about 160,000 clones, roughly nine tenths seen once. The material sequenced was PBMCs. The chain links TRBV28 to TRBJ1-1; D unclear. The TCR was taken from a young woman in good health and CMV-seropositive. Here the CDR3 reads CASSSQFFMNTEAFF. DNA of the CDR3: TGTGCCAGCAGTTCCCAGTTTTTCATGAACACTGAAGCTTTCTTT.